One and the same sample provided the 9 T cell receptor beta chains below, sequenced in a study of blood T cell repertoires in COVID-19. Data came from immunoSEQ multiplex PCR; TCRdb stores just in-frame clones and leaves some out. The sample records about 120,000 clones, approximately 81% being singletons. Sequencing was done on a sample of peripheral blood. These receptor sequences come from a man aged 40-49 years with active or convalescent COVID-19.

The chain employs TRBV19 and TRBJ2-5, with 9 bases aligning to TRBD1. The CDR3 is 14 residues long. Losses at the gene ends were 5 bases for V and 5 bases for J; bases not matched to a gene: 6. Per germline, CDR1 LNHDA and CDR2 SQIVND (reference sequence). CDR3 DNA sequence: TGTGCCAGTAGTCTGAGGGACAGGGCGGAGACCCAGTACTTC. It encodes CASSLRDRAETQYF.

A few counts support this clone. The chain uses TRBV12-5 and TRBJ1-5; the match to TRBD1 covers 7 bases. Germline V gene data show CDR1 as LGHNT and CDR2 as FRNRAP. The CDR3 has 12 residues. V shed 6 bases, J shed 6 bases, and the junction held 2 bases outside the gene matches. The CDR3 coding sequence is TGTGCTAGTGGACAGGGGAGTCAGCCCCAGCATTTT. This sequence encodes CASGQGSQPQHF. Using reference TRBV12-5 and TRBJ1-5 for the parts outside the CDR3, the full variable domain is DARVTQTPRHKVTEMGQEVTMRCQPILGHNTVFWYRQTMMQGLELLAYFRNRAPLDDSGMPKDRFSAEMPDATLATLKIQPSEPRDSAVYFCASGQGSQPQHFGDGTRLSIL.

The chain combines TRBV5-4 with TRBJ2-7; 9 positions agree with TRBD1. This CDR3 spans 14 amino acids. In germline, CDR1 is SGHNT, CDR2 YYREEE (reference sequence). The junction had 8 bases not matched to a gene; V was cut back by 4 bases and J by 6 bases. In nucleotides, the CDR3 is TGTGCCAGCAGCCCGGACAGGGGACAGGGCGAGCAGTACTTC. Its protein is CASSPDRGQGEQYF.

This clone was seen only once. The J gene is TRBJ1-5, the V gene TRBV28; a weak D match, TRBD1 (5 bases). This CDR3 spans 13 amino acids. Trimming removed 6 bases from V and 7 bases from J, with 13 bases in between. Germline V gene data show CDR1 as MDHEN and CDR2 as SYDVKM. The chain's CDR3 is CASRGQAGQPQHF. DNA for the CDR3: TGTGCCAGCAGGGGGCAGGCGGGGCAGCCCCAGCATTTT.

There are many counts of this clone. The chain combines TRBV5-6 with TRBJ1-2; 9 nucleotides line up with TRBD1. CDR3 length: 15 amino acids. The germline CDR1 and CDR2 sequences are SGHDT and YYEEEE. With 0 bases clipped from V and 2 bases from J, the junction kept 2 bases outside the gene matches. The CDR3 bases are TGTGCCAGCAGCTTGGGGGACAGGGAAAACTATGGCTACACCTTC. It specifies CASSLGDRENYGYTF.

This clone appeared once. The DNA of the CDR3 is TGCAGCGTTACCCCCGGAGGGTCCGAGCAGTACTTC. It translates to CSVTPGGSEQYF. The rearrangement uses TRBV29-1 and TRBJ2-7; a possible D gene is TRBD2 (6 bases). The CDR3 sequence is 12 residues long. Germline V gene data show CDR1 as SQVTM and CDR2 as ANQGSEA. Trimming stripped 5 bases from V and 6 bases from J, with 14 bases between.

This clone was counted once. The V call is TRBV7-2, the J call TRBJ2-7; possible D gene TRBD1, 5 bases. CDR1 is SGHTA, CDR2 FQGNSA, per germline. V was cut by 0 bases and J by 0 bases, with 9 bases left in between. The CDR3 spans 15 residues. The CDR3 reads CASSLAAGLSYEQYF. CDR3 nucleotide sequence: TGTGCCAGCAGCTTAGCGGCAGGGCTCTCCTACGAGCAGTACTTC.

The chain links TRBV10-3 to TRBJ1-2; 9 nucleotides match TRBD1. This CDR3 has 15 amino acids. V lost 2 bases to trimming and J lost 4 bases; unmatched junction nucleotides: 5. CDR1 and CDR2 from the germline V gene are ENHRY and SYGVKD. The CDR3 DNA reads TGTGCCATCAGTGAGCGAGACAGGGGGGGCTATGGCTACACCTTC. Protein sequence: CAISERDRGGYGYTF.

This clone appeared a single time. The rearrangement joins TRBV5-6 to TRBJ2-7; D possibly corresponds to TRBD2 (6 bases). V lost 4 bases and J lost 0, with 11 bases in between. The V gene's germline CDR1 is SGHDT and CDR2 YYEEEE. This CDR3 comprises 14 residues. CDR3 amino acids: CASSPVGGSYEQYF. DNA for the CDR3: TGTGCCAGCAGCCCGGTGGGGGGCTCCTACGAGCAGTACTTC.